This T cell receptor (beta chain) is drawn from a study of regulatory T cells in long-lasting Graves disease. Findings and caveats of the study: Segments TRBV28, TRBJ1-2 and TRBJ2-5 showed preferential usage in persistent disease.

Library construction for TCR beta used iRepertoire HTBI primers and Arm-PCR of CDR3 regions. MiXCR was run by TCRdb on the multiplex PCR reads, yielding one entry per CDR3 protein. Of approximately 690,000 distinct CDR3 sequences listed, 30% were seen once; the top ten hold roughly 41%. As regards this clonotype: Its antigen is not identified. A read error may be the cause here, since a much bigger clone is one base away. Given the absence of the conserved phenylalanine or tryptophan at the CDR3 end, a read error is likely.

This CDR3 comprises 14 residues. Trimming took 7 bases from V and 4 from J; bases not matched to a gene: 8. The germline gives CDR1 MDHEN, CDR2 SYDVKM. The time point denotes: persistent/refractory GD, antithyroid drugs over 5 years with positive TRAb. PBMC RNA served as the TCR library source. One endocrinology department in Xi'an, China, was where patients came from. Sequenced here: peripheral blood mononuclear cells (PBMCs), sampled when the disease was refractory, from a patient treated with antithyroid drugs. V and J are TRBV28 and TRBJ1-1; 8 bases fit TRBD1. This receptor was identified in a female donor with Graves disease. CDR3 DNA sequence: TGTGCCAGCAATTCACCAGACAGGGGCACTGAAGCTTTCCTT. It codes for CASNSPDRGTEAFL.